The sequence of this TCR beta chain was determined in a study of OX40 agonist ivuxolimab in advanced cancers. Turning to the study itself: The patients' treatment was ivuxolimab, an agonistic anti-OX40 (CD134) antibody. The study reported partial responses in three patients: one hepatocellular carcinoma, two cutaneous melanoma.

Trimming took off 4 bases at V and 5 bases at J, with 17 bases between the two ends. Germline CDR1 is SGHTA and CDR2 is FQGNSA. This CDR3 has 16 residues. Generated by immunoSEQ multiplex PCR, the TCRdb table keeps only in-frame clones and is missing some. The profile shows more than 60,000 clones, 83% of them singletons. The sequence came from an adult with an advanced solid tumor such as melanoma, head and neck, liver or kidney cancer. V usage is TRBV7-2 and J usage is TRBJ1-4; tentatively, D is TRBD1 (6 bases). Sequenced here: CD4+ or CD8+ T cells sorted from blood, sampled in a trial of the OX40 agonist ivuxolimab. For the CDR3, the DNA is TGTGCCAGCAGCTCTAACGAGGGGGGCGCAAATGAAAAACTGTTTTTT. Amino acid sequence: CASSSNEGGANEKLFF.